A selection of T cell receptor beta chains follows, all from one sample in a study of T-cell memory formation after mild COVID-19. One entry per CDR3 protein, called by TCRdb with MiXCR from the 5' RACE reads. This sample has around 450,000 distinct CDR3 sequences, with 20% to 30% found just once. The sequenced sample was PBMCs or a T cell subset sorted from them (not recorded which). Source of these receptors: an adult woman who had mild COVID-19 (a few samples of this study predate the infection). Cell type and time point are not known. Each CDR3 is given with its conserved first and last residue. D genes are given only for firm matches. The size field is filled for only some rows; it gives once, few, many or a size class.

TGTGCCATCAATGAGGGGGACTATGGCTACACCTTC,CAINEGDYGYTF,TRBV10-3,TRBJ1-2,NA,NA
TGCAGTGCTCAAAGGGGACAGAGCTCCTACGAGCAGTACTTC,CSAQRGQSSYEQYF,TRBV20-1,TRBJ2-7,TRBD1,NA
TGCAGTGCTATTCAGATCGGGACCGCGGATACTGAAGCTTTCTTT,CSAIQIGTADTEAFF,TRBV20-1,TRBJ1-1,NA,NA
TGTGCCAGCAGTGAATGGGGCAGCACGGATACGCAGTATTTT,CASSEWGSTDTQYF,TRBV25-1,TRBJ2-3,NA,few
TGCGCCAGCATCGCCGTCCTCGAGCAGTACTTC,CASIAVLEQYF,TRBV5-1,TRBJ2-7,NA,many
TGCGCCAGCAGCCAGGCCCCTCGTGAGCAGTTCTTC,CASSQAPREQFF,TRBV4-1,TRBJ2-1,NA,NA
TGTGCCAGCAGCACCCGGAAAGACGAGCAGTACTTC,CASSTRKDEQYF,TRBV7-9,TRBJ2-7,NA,NA
TGTGCCAGCTCACAGGGAACTAGCACCTACAATGAGCAGTTCTTC,CASSQGTSTYNEQFF,TRBV18,TRBJ2-1,NA,NA
TGTGCCAGCAGTGACAGTGCCTGGCTTAATCAGCCCCAGCATTTT,CASSDSAWLNQPQHF,TRBV7-9,TRBJ1-5,NA,NA
TGTGCCAGCAGCCCTTGGACGGAAACGAACACCGGGGAGCTGTTTTTT,CASSPWTETNTGELFF,TRBV3-1,TRBJ2-2,NA,NA
TGTGCCAGCAGCCGACACCGACAGGACCTAGCTAACTATGGCTACACCTTC,CASSRHRQDLANYGYTF,TRBV7-6,TRBJ1-2,NA,few
TGCGCCAGCGTACTACAGGCCTCGGGCACCGGGGAGCTGTTTTTT,CASVLQASGTGELFF,TRBV5-1,TRBJ2-2,NA,few
TGTGCCATCAGGGACGAGGTAAATGAGCAGTTCTTC,CAIRDEVNEQFF,TRBV10-3,TRBJ2-1,NA,few
TGTGCCAGCAGCCCCCAAAGGGGCAGTCTTAGCAATCAGCCCCAGCATTTT,CASSPQRGSLSNQPQHF,TRBV5-6,TRBJ1-5,NA,few
TGTGCCAGCAGTTTAGGAGCGGGGGCGGTTGAGCAGTACTTC,CASSLGAGAVEQYF,TRBV12-3/TRBV12-4,TRBJ2-7,TRBD2,NA
TGTGCCACCAGTGACCCAACCCCTGACAGCACAGATACGCAGTATTTT,CATSDPTPDSTDTQYF,TRBV24-1,TRBJ2-3,NA,NA
TGTGCCAGCTCACATGGACATACGAACACCGGGGAGCTGTTTTTT,CASSHGHTNTGELFF,TRBV18,TRBJ2-2,NA,NA
TGTGCCAGCAGTGAGGACAGGGGGACGAGCTCCTACGAGCAGTACTTC,CASSEDRGTSSYEQYF,TRBV6-1,TRBJ2-7,TRBD1,NA
TGTGCCACCAGTGAGCGGACTTTTGGCACAGATACGCAGTATTTT,CATSERTFGTDTQYF,TRBV24-1,TRBJ2-3,NA,few
TGTGCCAGCAGCTTAGCGGGAAACATCGAGGAGACCCAGTACTTC,CASSLAGNIEETQYF,TRBV7-2,TRBJ2-5,NA,few
TGTGCCAGCAGCTTAGCGGGACTACGCACAGATACGCAGTATTTT,CASSLAGLRTDTQYF,TRBV7-9,TRBJ2-3,TRBD2,many
TGTGCCAGCAGCCCGGCGTCTGTGGGCTACGAGCAGTACTTC,CASSPASVGYEQYF,TRBV9,TRBJ2-7,NA,few
TGTGCCATCAGTGAGCCACTTGCTAGCGGGAGTCGCAAGAGCATTCAGTACTTC,CAISEPLASGSRKSIQYF,TRBV10-3,TRBJ2-4,TRBD2,NA
TGTGCCAGCAGCCCGTACAGGGGGAGAGACGAGCAGTACTTC,CASSPYRGRDEQYF,TRBV12-3/TRBV12-4,TRBJ2-7,TRBD1,NA
TGCAGCGTTGGGATGAACACTGAAGCTTTCTTT,CSVGMNTEAFF,TRBV29-1,TRBJ1-1,NA,NA
TGTGCCAGCAGCTCTCGAAGCCTAGACAGGTACGATGAGCAGTTCTTC,CASSSRSLDRYDEQFF,TRBV5-4,TRBJ2-1,NA,NA
TGTGCCAGCAGTAACAGCCATGAGCAGTTCTTC,CASSNSHEQFF,TRBV12-3/TRBV12-4,TRBJ2-1,NA,few
TGTGCCAGCCGGGCCAGGGACACTGAAGCTTTCTTT,CASRARDTEAFF,TRBV4-2,TRBJ1-1,NA,once
TGCGCCAGCAGCTGGGGGACAGGGGGCCTTCCCCGCGAGCAGTACTTC,CASSWGTGGLPREQYF,TRBV5-1,TRBJ2-7,TRBD1,few
TGCGCCAGCAAAAGGGGACTAGCGGGGGAGCCAGATACGCAGTATTTT,CASKRGLAGEPDTQYF,TRBV5-1,TRBJ2-3,TRBD2,many
TGCGCCAGCAGCCACCCCGGGACTCGACTCTACGAGCAGTACTTC,CASSHPGTRLYEQYF,TRBV4-1,TRBJ2-7,NA,NA
TGTGCCAGCAGCTTGATCCCAGGGGGTGGTACTGAAGCTTTCTTT,CASSLIPGGGTEAFF,TRBV11-2,TRBJ1-1,TRBD1,NA
TGTGCCAGCAGTGAGACGGGTTGGGAGCTGTTTTTT,CASSETGWELFF,TRBV6-1,TRBJ2-2,NA,NA
TGTGCCATCAGCGAACCCGGGGGGCCCCAAGCGGGATTCGAGACCCAGTACTTC,CAISEPGGPQAGFETQYF,TRBV10-3,TRBJ2-5,NA,NA
TGCGCCAGCAGCCAAGACGACCGGGACAGGGCCTACGAGCAGTACTTC,CASSQDDRDRAYEQYF,TRBV4-1,TRBJ2-7,TRBD1,few
TGTGCCAGCAGCTTAGCGCTCAACGTACAGGGGATTGAGGACCAGCTGCATTCACCCCTCCACTTT,CASSLALNVQGIEDQLHSPLHF,TRBV7-2,TRBJ1-6,TRBD1,NA
TGTGCCAGCAGACGGACAGGGGATCTCTATGGCTACACCTTC,CASRRTGDLYGYTF,TRBV12-3/TRBV12-4,TRBJ1-2,TRBD1,NA
TGTGCCAGCAGCCCAAGAGGGCAGGGTGGCGGGAGTTGGAATGAGCAGTTCTTC,CASSPRGQGGGSWNEQFF,TRBV11-1,TRBJ2-1,TRBD2,NA
TGTGCCAGTAGTACACGGGACAGTAGCGCGGACACTGAAGCTTTCTTT,CASSTRDSSADTEAFF,TRBV19,TRBJ1-1,TRBD1,NA
TGTGCCAGCAGTTTTCGACTAGCGGGAGATTCCCCCACAGATACGCAGTATTTT,CASSFRLAGDSPTDTQYF,TRBV12-3/TRBV12-4,TRBJ2-3,TRBD2,NA
TGTGCCAGCAGCTACCGCAGACTAGCGGGAGCCGGGGAGCTGTTTTTT,CASSYRRLAGAGELFF,TRBV7-2,TRBJ2-2,TRBD2,few
TGTGCCAGCAGCCGTTCTGCGGGAGCGTCCTCTCTTGGGGCCAACGTCCTGACTTTC,CASSRSAGASSLGANVLTF,TRBV4-2,TRBJ2-6,TRBD2,few
TGTGCCAGTAGTTTCGGGACTTTCCAAGAGACCCAGTACTTC,CASSFGTFQETQYF,TRBV19,TRBJ2-5,NA,few
TGCAGTGCTAGAGGTTTGGGGGAGGACACCATATATTTT,CSARGLGEDTIYF,TRBV20-1,TRBJ1-3,NA,few
TGTGCCAGCAGTGTCGGACAGAACTATGGCTACACCTTC,CASSVGQNYGYTF,TRBV12-3/TRBV12-4,TRBJ1-2,NA,few
TGTGCCAGCAGTGAAATTTACAAGGGGAACACCGGGGAGCTGTTTTTT,CASSEIYKGNTGELFF,TRBV6-1,TRBJ2-2,NA,NA
TGTGCCAGCAGTTACCCCGAGGACAGCACAGATACGCAGTATTTT,CASSYPEDSTDTQYF,TRBV6-2/TRBV6-3,TRBJ2-3,NA,few
TGTGCCAGCAGTGCCTCCAGTCAAGGCGAGCAGTACTTC,CASSASSQGEQYF,TRBV25-1,TRBJ2-7,NA,few
TGCGCCAGCAGCCCTACGCAGGTGAACACTGAAGCTTTCTTT,CASSPTQVNTEAFF,TRBV4-1,TRBJ1-1,NA,NA
TGTGCCAGCAGCTCATGGACTAGCGGGAGGAGTTACGAGCAGTACTTC,CASSSWTSGRSYEQYF,TRBV5-6,TRBJ2-7,TRBD2,few
TGTGCCAGCAGCTTACAGCCGCTCACTGAAGCTTTCTTT,CASSLQPLTEAFF,TRBV7-3,TRBJ1-1,NA,few